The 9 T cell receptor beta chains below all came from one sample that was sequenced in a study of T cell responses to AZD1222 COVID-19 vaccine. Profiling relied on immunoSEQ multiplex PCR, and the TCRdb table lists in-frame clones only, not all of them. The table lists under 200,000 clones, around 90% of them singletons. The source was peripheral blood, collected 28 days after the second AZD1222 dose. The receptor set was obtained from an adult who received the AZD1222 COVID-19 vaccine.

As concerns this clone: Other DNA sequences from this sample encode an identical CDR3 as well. Here the CDR3 reads CASSTTGGHSNQPQHF. CDR3 coding DNA: TGTGCCAGTAGTACTACAGGGGGTCATAGCAATCAGCCCCAGCATTTT. The chain combines TRBV19 with TRBJ1-5, with 8 bases fitting TRBD1. V was pared by 4 bases and J by 0 bases, with 5 bases of the junction left unmatched. This CDR3 contains 16 residues. CDR1 is LNHDA, CDR2 SQIVND, per germline (reference sequence).

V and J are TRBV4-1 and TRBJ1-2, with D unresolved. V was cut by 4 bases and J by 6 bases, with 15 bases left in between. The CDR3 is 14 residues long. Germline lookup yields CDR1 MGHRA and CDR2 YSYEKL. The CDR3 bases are TGCGCCAGCAGCCTCCCCGGGGAGCCTAATGGCTACACCTTC. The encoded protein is CASSLPGEPNGYTF.

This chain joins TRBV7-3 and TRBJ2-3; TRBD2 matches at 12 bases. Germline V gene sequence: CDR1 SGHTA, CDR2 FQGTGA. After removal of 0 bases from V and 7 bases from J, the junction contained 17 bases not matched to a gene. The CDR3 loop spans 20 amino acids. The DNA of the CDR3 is TGTGCCAGCAGCTTAACGTTCCTAGCGGGAGGGCCAGGGGGGTGGTATACGCAGTATTTT. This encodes CASSLTFLAGGPGGWYTQYF.

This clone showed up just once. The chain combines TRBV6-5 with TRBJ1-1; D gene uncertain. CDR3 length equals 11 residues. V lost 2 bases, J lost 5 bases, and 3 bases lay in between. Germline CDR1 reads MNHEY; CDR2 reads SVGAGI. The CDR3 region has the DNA TGTGCCAGCAGTTACAGGACTGAAGCTTTCTTT. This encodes CASSYRTEAFF.

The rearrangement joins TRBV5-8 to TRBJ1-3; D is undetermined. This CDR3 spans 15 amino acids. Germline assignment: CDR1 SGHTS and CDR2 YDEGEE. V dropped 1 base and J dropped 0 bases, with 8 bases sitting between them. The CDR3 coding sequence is TGTGCCAGCAGCTTGACGGGAAGCTCTGGAAACACCATATATTTT. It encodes CASSLTGSSGNTIYF.

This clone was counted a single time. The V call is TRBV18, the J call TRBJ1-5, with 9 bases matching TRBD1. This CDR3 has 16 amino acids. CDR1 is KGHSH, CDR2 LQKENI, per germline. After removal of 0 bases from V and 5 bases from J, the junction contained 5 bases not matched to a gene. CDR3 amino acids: CASSPPGTGFHQPQHF. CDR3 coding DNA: TGTGCCAGCTCACCACCTGGGACAGGGTTTCATCAGCCCCAGCATTTT.

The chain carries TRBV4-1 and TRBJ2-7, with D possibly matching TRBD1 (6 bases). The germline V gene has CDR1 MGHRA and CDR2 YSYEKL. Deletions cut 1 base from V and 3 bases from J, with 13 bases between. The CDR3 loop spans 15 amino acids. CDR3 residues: CASSQVGRGNYEQYF. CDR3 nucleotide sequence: TGCGCCAGCAGCCAAGTCGGCAGGGGAAACTACGAGCAGTACTTC.

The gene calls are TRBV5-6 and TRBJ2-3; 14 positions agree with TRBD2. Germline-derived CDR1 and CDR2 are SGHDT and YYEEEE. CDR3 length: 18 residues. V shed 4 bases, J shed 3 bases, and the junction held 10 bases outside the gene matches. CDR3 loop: CASSAPRLAGGLTDTQYF. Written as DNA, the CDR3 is TGTGCCAGCAGCGCCCCTCGACTAGCGGGGGGGCTTACAGATACGCAGTATTTT.

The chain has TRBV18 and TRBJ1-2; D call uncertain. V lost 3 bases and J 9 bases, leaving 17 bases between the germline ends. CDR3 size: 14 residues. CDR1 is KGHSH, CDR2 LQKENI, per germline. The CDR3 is CASSPAALTKSYTF. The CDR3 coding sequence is TGTGCCAGCTCACCGGCAGCTCTAACTAAGAGCTACACCTTC.